The present T cell receptor (beta chain) was sequenced within a study of beta chain features in type 1 diabetes. Study-level points and caveats: Researchers report that Type 1 diabetes patients had moderately but significantly shorter TCRB CDR3s across all four CD4+ subsets.

Every donor had blood drawn once into heparin, about 116 mL on average. Since all of the isolated RNA was reverse transcribed, expressed TCRB transcripts were what got sequenced. Sequencing of naive, central memory and regulatory T cell samples gave an average of roughly 3.4 million reads. Here immunoSEQ multiplex PCR was the method, and the copy in TCRdb shows in-frame clones only, minus some. The sample contains 250,000 to 300,000 clones, approximately 14% of which appear only once. This clone was seen only a few times. The antigen remains unidentified. The TCR sequence derives from a man aged 25 to 40 with type 1 diabetes. The sample comprised naive CD4+ T cells from blood.

CDR3 nucleotide sequence: TGTGCCAGCAGCTTGGACTCCTCCTACAATGAGCAGTTCTTC. It codes for CASSLDSSYNEQFF. This rearrangement joins TRBV5-4 to TRBJ2-1, with unresolved D. The CDR3 is 14 amino acids. Deletions cut 0 bases from V and 0 bases from J, with 4 bases between. Looked up from germline, CDR1 is SGHNT and CDR2 is YYREEE (reference sequence).